The rows below give T cell receptor beta chains drawn from one sample of a study of shared clonotypes between healthy human individuals. Generated by immunoSEQ multiplex PCR, the TCRdb table keeps only in-frame clones and is missing some. The repertoire includes nearly 1 million clones, over 75% of them detected once, and 1.5% sits in the top ten. Sequenced sample: memory CD4+ T cells sorted from blood. Receptor source: a man between 18 and 29 years old in good health. CDR3s include the opening cysteine and the closing phenylalanine or tryptophan. The D gene is left open where the match is weak. Size is omitted from some rows. Given values are once, few, many or a class for expanded clones.

v_call: TRBV6-1
d_call: TRBD1
j_call: TRBJ1-1
clone_size: -
cdr3_aa: CASSPRTGGNTEAFF
cdr3_nt: TGTGCCAGCAGTCCTAGGACAGGTGGTAACACTGAAGCTTTCTTT

v_call: TRBV29-1
d_call: -
j_call: TRBJ2-2
clone_size: -
cdr3_aa: CSVEENRNTGELFF
cdr3_nt: TGCAGCGTTGAAGAAAATCGGAACACCGGGGAGCTGTTTTTT

v_call: TRBV5-1
d_call: -
j_call: TRBJ2-2
clone_size: -
cdr3_aa: CASSLGQFTGELFF
cdr3_nt: TGCGCCAGCAGCTTGGGACAGTTCACCGGGGAGCTGTTTTTT

v_call: TRBV7-2
d_call: -
j_call: TRBJ2-7
clone_size: -
cdr3_aa: CASSLEWGTYYEQYF
cdr3_nt: TGTGCCAGCAGCTTAGAATGGGGCACGTACTACGAGCAGTACTTC

v_call: TRBV5-4
d_call: TRBD1
j_call: TRBJ2-3
clone_size: -
cdr3_aa: CASRKQGSPDTQYF
cdr3_nt: TGTGCCAGCAGGAAACAGGGGTCTCCAGATACGCAGTATTTT

v_call: TRBV20-1
d_call: -
j_call: TRBJ2-5
clone_size: -
cdr3_aa: CGMGMGKTQYF
cdr3_nt: TGCGGAATGGGGATGGGGAAGACCCAGTACTTC

v_call: TRBV25-1
d_call: -
j_call: TRBJ2-7
clone_size: -
cdr3_aa: CASRKSSYEQYF
cdr3_nt: TGTGCCAGCAGAAAGAGCTCCTACGAGCAGTACTTC

v_call: TRBV18
d_call: TRBD2
j_call: TRBJ2-7
clone_size: -
cdr3_aa: CASSNSNPGLAGEGEQYF
cdr3_nt: TGTGCCAGCTCCAACTCAAATCCGGGACTAGCGGGAGAAGGCGAGCAGTACTTC

v_call: TRBV6-1
d_call: TRBD1
j_call: TRBJ1-2
clone_size: -
cdr3_aa: CASRGTGRDYGYTF
cdr3_nt: TGTGCCAGCAGGGGGACAGGGCGGGACTATGGCTACACCTTC

v_call: TRBV10-3
d_call: -
j_call: TRBJ2-5
clone_size: once
cdr3_aa: CAISDRGETQYF
cdr3_nt: TGTGCCATCAGTGATCGGGGAGAGACCCAGTACTTC

v_call: TRBV29-1
d_call: -
j_call: TRBJ2-1
clone_size: -
cdr3_aa: CSAAGQLNNEQFF
cdr3_nt: TGCAGCGCTGCGGGACAGTTAAACAATGAGCAGTTCTTC

v_call: TRBV5-1
d_call: TRBD2
j_call: TRBJ2-7
clone_size: -
cdr3_aa: CASSRSGAGAYEQYF
cdr3_nt: TGCGCCAGCTCTAGGTCGGGAGCGGGGGCCTACGAGCAGTACTTC

v_call: TRBV11-1
d_call: -
j_call: TRBJ2-7
clone_size: -
cdr3_aa: CASSLRVGTGTYEQYF
cdr3_nt: TGTGCCAGCAGCCTACGGGTCGGCACCGGTACCTACGAGCAGTACTTC

v_call: TRBV27
d_call: -
j_call: TRBJ1-6
clone_size: -
cdr3_aa: CASSPSSNSPLHF
cdr3_nt: TGTGCCAGCAGCCCCTCCAGTAATTCACCCCTCCACTTT

v_call: TRBV15
d_call: TRBD2
j_call: TRBJ2-7
clone_size: few
cdr3_aa: CATSMSGRAGYEQYF
cdr3_nt: TGTGCCACCAGCATGAGCGGGAGGGCCGGCTACGAGCAGTACTTC

v_call: TRBV10-2
d_call: TRBD2
j_call: TRBJ2-7
clone_size: -
cdr3_aa: CASRGLAGSYEQYF
cdr3_nt: TGCGCCAGCCGGGGGCTAGCGGGTTCTTACGAGCAGTACTTC

v_call: TRBV6-1
d_call: -
j_call: TRBJ2-7
clone_size: -
cdr3_aa: CASSELGREFYEQYF
cdr3_nt: TGTGCCAGCAGTGAATTAGGCAGGGAATTTTACGAGCAGTACTTC

v_call: TRBV28
d_call: -
j_call: TRBJ1-5
clone_size: few
cdr3_aa: CASSPLRNQPQHF
cdr3_nt: TGTGCCAGCAGTCCCCTCCGGAATCAGCCCCAGCATTTT

v_call: TRBV21-1
d_call: -
j_call: TRBJ2-1
clone_size: -
cdr3_aa: CASMGLANEQFF
cdr3_nt: TGTGCCAGCATGGGACTAGCGAATGAGCAGTTCTTC

v_call: TRBV7-2
d_call: -
j_call: TRBJ1-2
clone_size: -
cdr3_aa: CASSPQGSYGYTF
cdr3_nt: TGTGCCAGCAGTCCCCAGGGTAGCTATGGCTACACCTTC

v_call: TRBV11-2
d_call: -
j_call: TRBJ2-7
clone_size: few
cdr3_aa: CASSLSPLPHGSYEQYF
cdr3_nt: TGTGCCAGCAGCTTATCCCCCCTCCCCCACGGGAGCTACGAGCAGTACTTC

v_call: TRBV7-6
d_call: -
j_call: TRBJ2-3
clone_size: -
cdr3_aa: CASSLAASNTDTQYF
cdr3_nt: TGTGCCAGCAGCTTAGCGGCGAGCAACACAGATACGCAGTATTTT

v_call: TRBV15
d_call: -
j_call: TRBJ2-2
clone_size: few
cdr3_aa: CATSRGPRGTGTGELFF
cdr3_nt: TGTGCCACCAGCAGGGGCCCCAGGGGGACTGGCACCGGGGAGCTGTTTTTT

v_call: TRBV5-1
d_call: TRBD1
j_call: TRBJ2-7
clone_size: -
cdr3_aa: CASSYGTASGEQYF
cdr3_nt: TGCGCCAGCAGCTATGGGACAGCCTCTGGCGAGCAGTACTTC

v_call: TRBV30
d_call: TRBD2
j_call: TRBJ2-5
clone_size: -
cdr3_aa: CAWSQGLGSPGQETQYF
cdr3_nt: TGTGCCTGGAGTCAAGGACTAGGATCTCCCGGCCAAGAGACCCAGTACTTC

v_call: TRBV30
d_call: TRBD1
j_call: TRBJ2-5
clone_size: -
cdr3_aa: CAWTPGTGKFETQYF
cdr3_nt: TGTGCCTGGACGCCAGGGACAGGGAAATTTGAGACCCAGTACTTC

v_call: TRBV18
d_call: TRBD1
j_call: TRBJ2-2
clone_size: -
cdr3_aa: CASSGQGTGELFF
cdr3_nt: TGTGCCAGCTCGGGACAGGGAACCGGGGAGCTGTTTTTT

v_call: TRBV12-5
d_call: -
j_call: TRBJ2-7
clone_size: once
cdr3_aa: CASGLAGEGSYEQYF
cdr3_nt: TGTGCTAGTGGTTTGGCAGGGGAGGGATCCTACGAGCAGTACTTC

v_call: TRBV6-1
d_call: TRBD2
j_call: TRBJ2-1
clone_size: -
cdr3_aa: CASRAGLAGYNEQFF
cdr3_nt: TGTGCCAGCAGGGCGGGACTAGCGGGATACAATGAGCAGTTCTTC

v_call: TRBV4-2
d_call: -
j_call: TRBJ1-2
clone_size: -
cdr3_aa: CASSHLGGRGINGYTF
cdr3_nt: TGTGCCAGCAGCCATCTGGGGGGCAGGGGCATCAATGGCTACACCTTC

v_call: TRBV7-9
d_call: TRBD2
j_call: TRBJ2-1
clone_size: -
cdr3_aa: CASRPGLARLGNTNEQFF
cdr3_nt: TGTGCCAGCAGACCGGGACTAGCGAGATTGGGGAATACAAATGAGCAGTTCTTC

v_call: TRBV7-2
d_call: -
j_call: TRBJ1-4
clone_size: -
cdr3_aa: CASSLGGPGEKLFF
cdr3_nt: TGTGCCAGCAGCTTAGGAGGACCAGGTGAAAAACTGTTTTTT

v_call: TRBV27
d_call: -
j_call: TRBJ1-1
clone_size: -
cdr3_aa: CASRTTHLGTEAFF
cdr3_nt: TGTGCCAGCAGGACCACACATCTTGGCACTGAAGCTTTCTTT

v_call: TRBV18
d_call: -
j_call: TRBJ1-4
clone_size: -
cdr3_aa: CASSPQQKGEKLFF
cdr3_nt: TGTGCCAGCTCACCCCAGCAGAAGGGTGAAAAACTGTTTTTT

v_call: TRBV9
d_call: -
j_call: TRBJ1-1
clone_size: few
cdr3_aa: CASRPPGTKNTEAFF
cdr3_nt: TGTGCCAGCAGACCACCAGGGACAAAGAACACTGAAGCTTTCTTT

v_call: TRBV2
d_call: -
j_call: TRBJ1-6
clone_size: -
cdr3_aa: CASSLNWDSPLHF
cdr3_nt: TGTGCCAGCAGCTTAAACTGGGATTCACCCCTCCACTTT

v_call: TRBV30
d_call: -
j_call: TRBJ2-5
clone_size: once
cdr3_aa: CASRQAHGETQYF
cdr3_nt: TGTGCCTCCAGACAGGCCCACGGCGAGACCCAGTACTTC

v_call: TRBV5-6
d_call: -
j_call: TRBJ2-7
clone_size: -
cdr3_aa: CASSEGGKSYGQYF
cdr3_nt: TGTGCCAGCAGCGAAGGGGGTAAATCCTATGGGCAGTACTTC

v_call: TRBV10-3
d_call: TRBD2
j_call: TRBJ2-5
clone_size: -
cdr3_aa: CAISRTSGKVQETQYF
cdr3_nt: TGTGCCATCAGTAGGACTAGCGGTAAGGTACAAGAGACCCAGTACTTC

v_call: TRBV30
d_call: -
j_call: TRBJ1-2
clone_size: few
cdr3_aa: CAWSKENYGYTF
cdr3_nt: TGTGCCTGGAGTAAAGAAAACTATGGCTACACCTTC

v_call: TRBV9
d_call: TRBD1
j_call: TRBJ2-7
clone_size: -
cdr3_aa: CASSPPGQPYEQYF
cdr3_nt: TGTGCCAGCAGCCCTCCGGGACAGCCCTACGAGCAGTACTTC

v_call: TRBV4-1
d_call: TRBD2
j_call: TRBJ2-1
clone_size: -
cdr3_aa: CASSQDHGGRAYNEQFF
cdr3_nt: TGCGCCAGCAGCCAAGATCACGGGGGGAGGGCCTACAATGAGCAGTTCTTC

v_call: TRBV15
d_call: -
j_call: TRBJ2-7
clone_size: -
cdr3_aa: CATSPRRGGTYEQYF
cdr3_nt: TGTGCCACCAGCCCCCGCCGGGGTGGAACCTACGAGCAGTACTTC

v_call: TRBV12-5
d_call: TRBD2
j_call: TRBJ2-1
clone_size: -
cdr3_aa: CASGWYSGVDNEQFF
cdr3_nt: TGTGCTAGTGGTTGGTACAGCGGGGTTGACAATGAGCAGTTCTTC

v_call: TRBV5-1
d_call: -
j_call: TRBJ1-5
clone_size: -
cdr3_aa: CASSATGFNQPQHF
cdr3_nt: TGCGCCAGCAGCGCGACAGGTTTCAATCAGCCCCAGCATTTT